Listed below are T cell receptor beta chains from one sample, sequenced in a study of blood T cell repertoires in COVID-19. Data came from immunoSEQ multiplex PCR; TCRdb stores just in-frame clones and leaves some out. Here the sample spans about 250,000 clones, about 91% being singletons. Material for sequencing was peripheral blood. These receptors came from a woman in her twenties or thirties with COVID-19, enrolled during active disease. The CDR3 runs from the conserved cysteine through the conserved F or W. Each record gives: J gene, V gene, CDR3 protein.

TRBJ1-1,TRBV6-2/TRBV6-3,CASSYTTGTEAFF
TRBJ2-5,TRBV7-2,CASSRNRGGGETQYF
TRBJ1-2,TRBV7-2,CASSLEDRGHGYTF
TRBJ2-1,TRBV27,CASSFDKNNEQFF
TRBJ1-2,TRBV6-6,CASRDKNYGYTF
TRBJ2-7,TRBV6-5,CASIRDRGIYEQYF
TRBJ2-3,TRBV10-2,CASSWQGARVGNPDTQYF
TRBJ2-4,TRBV5-1,CASSLEAGGENIQYF
TRBJ2-2,TRBV4-1,CASSQGRGRTNTGELFF
TRBJ2-7,TRBV12-3/TRBV12-4,CASKTSSSEQYF
TRBJ2-3,TRBV24-1,CATSDPGLAGRGDTQYF
TRBJ2-1,TRBV18,CASSRGTGGNNEQFF
TRBJ1-1,TRBV4-3,CASSQDLQGGTEAFF
TRBJ2-1,TRBV3-1/TRBV3-2,CASSQDPPSGSFNEQFF
TRBJ2-1,TRBV7-8,CASSPRQGKGNEQFF
TRBJ1-2,TRBV18,CASSPDREYGYTF
TRBJ2-7,TRBV5-5,CASSWVGVGEQYF
TRBJ1-1,TRBV2,CASNKQGANTEAFF
TRBJ1-5,TRBV7-2,CASSLGGPPNQPQHF
TRBJ2-1,TRBV13,CASSSTSGRFYNEQFF
TRBJ2-1,TRBV24-1,CATMDSLHNEQFF
TRBJ2-1,TRBV24-1,CATSDFDRDNEQFF
TRBJ1-2,TRBV7-8,CASSSRDRVANYGYTF
TRBJ2-1,TRBV7-2,CASSRNKGGPSSYNEQFF
TRBJ2-1,TRBV5-4,CASKDASGGSYNEQFF
TRBJ1-1,TRBV4-1,CASSLQGAGTEAFF
TRBJ2-1,TRBV9,CASSVQGYEQFF
TRBJ2-3,TRBV5-1,CASSLVQGATDTQYF
TRBJ2-7,TRBV2,CASSGSTGLGF
TRBJ2-3,TRBV5-1,CASSPGPLVPTSTDTQYF
TRBJ2-2,TRBV7-6,CASSLSMGGRFTGELFF
TRBJ1-1,TRBV10-3,CAIGGTDHTEAFF